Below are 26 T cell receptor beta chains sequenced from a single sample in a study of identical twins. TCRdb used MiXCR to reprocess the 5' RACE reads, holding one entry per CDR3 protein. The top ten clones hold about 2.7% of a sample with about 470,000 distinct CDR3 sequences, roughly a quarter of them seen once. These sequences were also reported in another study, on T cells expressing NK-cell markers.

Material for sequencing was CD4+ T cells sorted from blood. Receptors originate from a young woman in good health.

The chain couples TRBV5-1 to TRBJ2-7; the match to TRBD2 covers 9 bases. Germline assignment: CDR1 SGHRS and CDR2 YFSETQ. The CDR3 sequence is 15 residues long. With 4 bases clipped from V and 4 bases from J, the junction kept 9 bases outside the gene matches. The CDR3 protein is CASSGGGGARYEQYF. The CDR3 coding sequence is TGCGCCAGCAGCGGAGGCGGGGGGGCTCGGTACGAGCAGTACTTC.

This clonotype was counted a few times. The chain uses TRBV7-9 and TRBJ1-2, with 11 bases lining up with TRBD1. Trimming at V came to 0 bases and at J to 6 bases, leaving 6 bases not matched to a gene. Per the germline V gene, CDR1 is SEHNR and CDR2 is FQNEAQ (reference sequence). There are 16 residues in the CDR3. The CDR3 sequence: CASSLASGTGGDGYTF. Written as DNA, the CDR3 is TGTGCCAGCAGCTTAGCTTCCGGGACAGGGGGAGATGGCTACACCTTC.

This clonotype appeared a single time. DNA of the CDR3: TGCGCCAGCAGGAGGACAGTGCCCCCCTACGAGCAGTACTTC. Protein product: CASRRTVPPYEQYF. This chain links TRBV5-1 with TRBJ2-7; TRBD1 might be the D (6 bases). The germline V gene has CDR1 SGHRS and CDR2 YFSETQ. The germline V and J ends were trimmed by 5 bases and 2 bases, with 14 bases remaining between them. The CDR3 runs 14 residues.

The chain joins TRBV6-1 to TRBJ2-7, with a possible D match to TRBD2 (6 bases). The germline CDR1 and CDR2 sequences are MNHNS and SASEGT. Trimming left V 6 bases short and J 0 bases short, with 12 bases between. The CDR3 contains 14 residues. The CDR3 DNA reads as TGTGCCAGCAGGGAGGGGCCCTCCTCCTACGAGCAGTACTTC. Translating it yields CASREGPSSYEQYF.

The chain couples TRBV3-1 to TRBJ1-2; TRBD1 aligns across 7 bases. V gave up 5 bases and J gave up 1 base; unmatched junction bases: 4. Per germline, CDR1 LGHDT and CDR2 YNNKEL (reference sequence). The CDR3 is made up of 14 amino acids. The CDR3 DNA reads TGTGCCAGCAGCGACCGGGACAGTAACTATGGCTACACCTTC. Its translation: CASSDRDSNYGYTF.

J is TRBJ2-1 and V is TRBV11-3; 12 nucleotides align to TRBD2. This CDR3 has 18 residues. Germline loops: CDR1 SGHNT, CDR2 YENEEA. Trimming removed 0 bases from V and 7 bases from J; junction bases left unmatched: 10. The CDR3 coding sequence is TGTGCCAGCAGCTTAGAGACTTGGACCGGGACTAGCGGGAATGAGCAGTTCTTC. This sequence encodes CASSLETWTGTSGNEQFF.

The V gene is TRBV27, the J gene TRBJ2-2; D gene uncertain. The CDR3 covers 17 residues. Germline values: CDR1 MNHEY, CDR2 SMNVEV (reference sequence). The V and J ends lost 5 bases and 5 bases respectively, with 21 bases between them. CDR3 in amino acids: CASSLYTEIGSTGELFF. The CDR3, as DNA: TGTGCCAGCAGTCTATACACCGAGATAGGAAGTACCGGGGAGCTGTTTTTT.

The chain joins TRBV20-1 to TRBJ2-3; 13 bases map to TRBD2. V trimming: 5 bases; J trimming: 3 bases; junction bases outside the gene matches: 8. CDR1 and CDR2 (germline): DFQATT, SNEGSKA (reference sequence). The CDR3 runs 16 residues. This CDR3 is CSAVKLAGGVTDTQYF. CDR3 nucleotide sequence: TGCAGTGCTGTTAAACTAGCGGGGGGGGTTACAGATACGCAGTATTTT.

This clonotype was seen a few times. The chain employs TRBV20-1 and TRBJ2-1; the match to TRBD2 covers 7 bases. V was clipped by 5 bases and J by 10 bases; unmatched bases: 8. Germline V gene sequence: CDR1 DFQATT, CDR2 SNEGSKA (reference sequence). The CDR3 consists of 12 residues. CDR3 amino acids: CSAQLTSVEQFF. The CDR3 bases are TGCAGTGCTCAGCTAACTAGCGTCGAGCAGTTCTTC.

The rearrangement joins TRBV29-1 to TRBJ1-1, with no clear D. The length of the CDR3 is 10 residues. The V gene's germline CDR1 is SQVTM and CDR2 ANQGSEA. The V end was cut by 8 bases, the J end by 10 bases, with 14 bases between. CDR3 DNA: TGCAGCCTACGATTGAGTGGAGCTTTCTTT. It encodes CSLRLSGAFF.

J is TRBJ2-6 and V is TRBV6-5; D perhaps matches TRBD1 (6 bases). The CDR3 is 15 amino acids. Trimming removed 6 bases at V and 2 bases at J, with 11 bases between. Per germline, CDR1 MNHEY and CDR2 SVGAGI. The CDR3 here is CASRLGGTGANVLTF. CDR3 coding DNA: TGTGCCAGCAGATTAGGGGGAACTGGGGCCAACGTCCTGACTTTC.

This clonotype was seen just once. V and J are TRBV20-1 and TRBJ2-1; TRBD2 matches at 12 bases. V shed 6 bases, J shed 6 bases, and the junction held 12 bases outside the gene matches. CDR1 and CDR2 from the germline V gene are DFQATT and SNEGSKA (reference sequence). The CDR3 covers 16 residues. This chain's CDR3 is CSARRRTSGRINEQFF. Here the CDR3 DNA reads TGCAGTGCCCGCCGACGAACTAGCGGGAGGATCAATGAGCAGTTCTTC.

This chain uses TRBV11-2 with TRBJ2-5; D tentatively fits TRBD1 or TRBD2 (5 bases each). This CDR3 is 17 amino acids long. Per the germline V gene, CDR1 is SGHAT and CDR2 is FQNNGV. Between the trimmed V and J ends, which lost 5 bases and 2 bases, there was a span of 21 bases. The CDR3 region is CASSPGILVGPQETQYF. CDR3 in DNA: TGTGCCAGCAGCCCAGGAATACTAGTGGGACCTCAAGAGACCCAGTACTTC.

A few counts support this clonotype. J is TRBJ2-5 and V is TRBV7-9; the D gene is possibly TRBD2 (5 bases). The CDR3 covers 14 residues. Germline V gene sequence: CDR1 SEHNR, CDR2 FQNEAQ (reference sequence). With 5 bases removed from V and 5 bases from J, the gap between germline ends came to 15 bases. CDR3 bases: TGTGCCAGCAGCCCGAACGGGATGGTGGAGACCCAGTACTTC. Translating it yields CASSPNGMVETQYF. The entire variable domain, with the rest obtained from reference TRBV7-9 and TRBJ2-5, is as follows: DTGVSQNPRHKITKRGQNVTFRCDPISEHNRLYWYRQTLGQGPEFLTYFQNEAQLEKSRLLSDRFSAERPKGSFSTLEIQRTEQGDSAMYLCASSPNGMVETQYFGPGTRLLVL.

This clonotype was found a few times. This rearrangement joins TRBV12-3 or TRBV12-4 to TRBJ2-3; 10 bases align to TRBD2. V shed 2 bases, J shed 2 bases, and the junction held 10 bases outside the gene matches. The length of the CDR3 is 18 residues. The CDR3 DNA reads TGTGCCAGCAGTTTAAGGGTACAAGCGGGAGGGTCCACAGATACGCAGTATTTT. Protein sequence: CASSLRVQAGGSTDTQYF.

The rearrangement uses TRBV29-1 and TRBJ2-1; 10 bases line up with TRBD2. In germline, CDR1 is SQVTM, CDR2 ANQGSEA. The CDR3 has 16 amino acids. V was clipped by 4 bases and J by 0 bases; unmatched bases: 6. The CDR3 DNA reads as TGCAGCGTTGTCCCGCGGACTAGCGGCTCCTACAATGAGCAGTTCTTC. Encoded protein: CSVVPRTSGSYNEQFF.

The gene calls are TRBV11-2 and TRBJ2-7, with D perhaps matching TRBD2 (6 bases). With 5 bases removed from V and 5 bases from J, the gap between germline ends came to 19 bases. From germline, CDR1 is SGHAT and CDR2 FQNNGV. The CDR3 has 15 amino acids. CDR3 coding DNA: TGTGCCAGCAGCCTACTACCGACGGGAGTCCACGAGCAGTACTTC. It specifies CASSLLPTGVHEQYF.

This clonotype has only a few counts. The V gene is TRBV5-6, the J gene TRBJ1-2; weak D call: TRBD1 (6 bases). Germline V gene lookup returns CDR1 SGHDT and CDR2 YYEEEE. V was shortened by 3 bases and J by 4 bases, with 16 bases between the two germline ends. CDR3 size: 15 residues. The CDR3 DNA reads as TGTGCCAGCAGCTCAGGACAGCGCCTCGGCTATGGCTACACCTTC. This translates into CASSSGQRLGYGYTF. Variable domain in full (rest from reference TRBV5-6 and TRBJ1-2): DAGVTQSPTHLIKTRGQQVTLRCSPKSGHDTVSWYQQALGQGPQFIFQYYEEEERQRGNFPDRFSGHQFPNYSSELNVNALLLGDSALYLCASSSGQRLGYGYTFGSGTRLTVV.

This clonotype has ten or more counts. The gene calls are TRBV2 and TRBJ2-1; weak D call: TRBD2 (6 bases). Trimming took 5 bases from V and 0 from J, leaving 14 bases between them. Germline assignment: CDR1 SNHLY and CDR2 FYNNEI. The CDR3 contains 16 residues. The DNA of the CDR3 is TGTGCCAGCAGTCGACTAGGGCGAAGCTCCTACAATGAGCAGTTCTTC. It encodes CASSRLGRSSYNEQFF.

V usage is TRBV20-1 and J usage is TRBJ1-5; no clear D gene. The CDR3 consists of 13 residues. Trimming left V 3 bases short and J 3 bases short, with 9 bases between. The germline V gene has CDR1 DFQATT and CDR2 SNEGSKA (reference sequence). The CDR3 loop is CSASGVINQPQHF. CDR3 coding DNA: TGCAGTGCTAGTGGGGTGATCAATCAGCCCCAGCATTTT.

Here the CDR3 DNA reads TGTGCCAGCAGCTTAGTAACGGCGGGAGGGCGTAATGAGCAGTTCTTC. Amino acids: CASSLVTAGGRNEQFF. The chain joins TRBV11-2 to TRBJ2-1; 9 bases are shared with TRBD2. Germline V gene sequence: CDR1 SGHAT, CDR2 FQNNGV. Trimming at V came to 1 base and at J to 7 bases, leaving 8 bases not matched to a gene. The CDR3 totals 16 residues.

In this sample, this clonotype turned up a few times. CDR3 loop: CASSQDYGPGNTIYF. CDR3 nucleotide sequence: TGTGCCAGCAGCCAAGATTATGGTCCTGGAAACACCATATATTTT. The rearrangement joins TRBV3-1 to TRBJ1-3; D is unresolved. The CDR3 contains 15 residues. V lost 0 bases, J lost 2 bases, and 8 bases lay in between. The germline V gene has CDR1 LGHDT and CDR2 YNNKEL (reference sequence).

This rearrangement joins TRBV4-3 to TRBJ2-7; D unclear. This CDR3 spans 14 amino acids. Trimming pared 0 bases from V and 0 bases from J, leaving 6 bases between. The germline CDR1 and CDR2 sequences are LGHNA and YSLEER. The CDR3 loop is CASSQEASSYEQYF. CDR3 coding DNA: TGCGCCAGCAGCCAAGAAGCCAGCTCCTACGAGCAGTACTTC.

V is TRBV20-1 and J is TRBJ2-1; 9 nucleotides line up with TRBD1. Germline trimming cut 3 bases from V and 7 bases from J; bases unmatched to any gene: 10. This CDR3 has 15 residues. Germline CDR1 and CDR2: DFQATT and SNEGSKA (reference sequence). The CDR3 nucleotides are TGCAGTGCTAGTATTGGGACAGGGTTGAAGAATGAGCAGTTCTTC. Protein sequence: CSASIGTGLKNEQFF.

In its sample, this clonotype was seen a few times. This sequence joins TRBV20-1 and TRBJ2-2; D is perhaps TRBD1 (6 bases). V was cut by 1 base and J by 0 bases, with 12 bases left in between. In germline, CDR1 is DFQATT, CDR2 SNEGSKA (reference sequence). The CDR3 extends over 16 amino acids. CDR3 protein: CSARGWDIANTGELFF. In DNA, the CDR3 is TGCAGTGCTAGAGGATGGGACATCGCGAACACCGGGGAGCTGTTTTTT.

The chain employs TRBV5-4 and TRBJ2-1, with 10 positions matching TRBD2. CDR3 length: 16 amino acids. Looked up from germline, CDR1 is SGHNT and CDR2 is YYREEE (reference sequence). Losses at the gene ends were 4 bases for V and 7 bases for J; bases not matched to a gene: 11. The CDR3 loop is CASSPPQGLASNEQFF. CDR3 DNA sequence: TGTGCCAGCAGCCCTCCCCAGGGACTAGCGAGTAATGAGCAGTTCTTC.